This TCR beta chain came from a study of blood T cell repertoires in COVID-19. Study details: T cells, B-cell-depleted T cells, or PBMCs supplied cDNA or gDNA.

Participants spanned ages roughly 18 to 90 years and resided in some 22 US areas. Recovered participants had two consecutive negative NP/OP PCR tests, healthcare professional clearance, or symptom resolution. Germline CDR1 is LGHDT and CDR2 is YNNKEL (reference sequence). The CDR3 runs to 14 residues. V lost 1 base and J lost 4, with 8 bases in between. Clones were read by immunoSEQ multiplex PCR, and TCRdb kept only the in-frame ones, dropping some. The repertoire holds 310,000 or so clones, with 75% to 95% as singletons. The source material was PBMCs or T cells enriched from blood (not recorded which). This receptor was obtained from a woman aged 30 to 39 who had recovered from COVID-19. The rearrangement uses TRBV3-1 (or the pseudogene TRBV3-2) and TRBJ1-3; unclear D gene. CDR3 nucleotides: TGTGCCAGCAGCCAAGGAGGAAACGGAAACACCATATATTTT. Translated, it gives CASSQGGNGNTIYF.